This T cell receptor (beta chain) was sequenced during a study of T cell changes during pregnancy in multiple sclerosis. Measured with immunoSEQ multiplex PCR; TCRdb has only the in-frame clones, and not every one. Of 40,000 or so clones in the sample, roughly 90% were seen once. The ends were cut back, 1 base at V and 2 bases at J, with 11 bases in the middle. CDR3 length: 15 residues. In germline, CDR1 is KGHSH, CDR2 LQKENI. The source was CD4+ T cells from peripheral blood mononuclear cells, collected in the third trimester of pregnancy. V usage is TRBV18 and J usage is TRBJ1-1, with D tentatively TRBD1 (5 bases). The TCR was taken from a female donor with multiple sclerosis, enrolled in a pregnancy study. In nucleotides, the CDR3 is TGTGCCAGCTCACCACAGGGGATGAGAAACACTGAAGCTTTCTTT. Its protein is CASSPQGMRNTEAFF.